Below are 25 T cell receptor beta chains sequenced from a single sample in a study of cytomegalovirus exposure and HLA in healthy donors. This PCR relied on a set of 60 Vbeta primers and 13 Jbeta primers. Sequenced by immunoSEQ multiplex PCR; TCRdb stores in-frame clones only, minus some. The table shows 130,000 to 150,000 clones, with around three quarters occurring only once. The specimen was PBMCs. The receptors come from a man aged 40-49 years in good health and CMV-seronegative.

The sample holds one count of this clone. The chain combines TRBV29-1 with TRBJ2-1, with TRBD2 identical over 9 bases. Trimming at V came to 4 bases and at J to 4 bases, leaving 2 bases not matched to a gene. CDR1 is SQVTM, CDR2 ANQGSEA, per germline. The CDR3 length is 13 residues. CDR3 sequence (DNA): TGCAGCGTTGTTAGCGGGAGTTACAATGAGCAGTTCTTC. It translates to CSVVSGSYNEQFF.

V is TRBV7-9 and J is TRBJ2-5, with 10 bases matching TRBD1. The end of the DNA aligns better with TRBJ2-7, so the J call may be wrong. The CDR3 contains 16 residues. From germline, CDR1 is SEHNR and CDR2 FQNEAQ (reference sequence). Here the CDR3 DNA reads TGTGCCAGCAGCTTTTCTCGGACAGGGGGGTCCTACGAGCAGTACTTC. Translated: CASSFSRTGGSYEQYF.

The rearrangement uses TRBV6-1 and TRBJ2-3; TRBD2 agrees at 7 bases. This CDR3 is 14 amino acids long. CDR1 MNHNS and CDR2 SASEGT come from the germline V gene. The junction had 6 bases not matched to a gene; V was cut back by 9 bases and J by 0 bases. CDR3 loop: CASALAESTDTQYF. The CDR3 DNA reads TGTGCCAGTGCTCTAGCGGAGAGCACAGATACGCAGTATTTT.

This clone was observed a few times. This rearrangement joins TRBV5-1 to TRBJ2-1, with 8 bases matching TRBD2. The CDR3 covers 14 residues. Looked up from germline, CDR1 is SGHRS and CDR2 is YFSETQ. Germline trimming cut 2 bases from V and 5 bases from J; bases unmatched to any gene: 3. The CDR3 DNA follows: TGCGCCAGCAGCTTCACGGGGGGGCACAATGAGCAGTTCTTC. Translated: CASSFTGGHNEQFF.

The chain links TRBV19 to TRBJ1-4; 7 bases map to TRBD1. The CDR3 spans 13 residues. Germline-derived CDR1 and CDR2 are LNHDA and SQIVND (reference sequence). V shed 7 bases and J 7 bases; nucleotides not matched to a gene: 6. Here the CDR3 DNA reads TGTGCCAGTAAGGACAGGCCGAGTGAAAAACTGTTTTTT. It translates to CASKDRPSEKLFF. The variable domain in full, completed from reference TRBV19 and TRBJ1-4, reads DGGITQSPKYLFRKEGQNVTLSCEQNLNHDAMYWYRQDPGQGLRLIYYSQIVNDFQKGDIAEGYSVSREKKESFPLTVTSAQKNPTAFYLCASKDRPSEKLFFGSGTQLSVL.

CDR3 DNA sequence: TGTGCCAGTAGTACAGGATCCTATCGAAATTCACCCCTCCACTTT. This translates into CASSTGSYRNSPLHF. This rearrangement joins TRBV19 to TRBJ1-6, with D hard to call. The V gene's germline CDR1 is LNHDA and CDR2 SQIVND (reference sequence). CDR3 length: 15 residues. Trimming cost V 4 bases and J 7 bases, with 14 bases left between them.

The chain carries TRBV19 and TRBJ2-5; TRBD1 matches 11 bases. Trimming at V came to 10 bases and at J to 5 bases, leaving 9 bases not matched to a gene. The CDR3 consists of 14 residues. From germline, CDR1 is LNHDA and CDR2 SQIVND (reference sequence). The chain's CDR3 is CATRGTGGSETQYF. The CDR3 DNA reads TGTGCCACCAGGGGGACAGGGGGTAGCGAGACCCAGTACTTC.

The J gene is TRBJ2-7, the V gene TRBV10-3, with D uncertain. V dropped 2 bases and J dropped 2 bases, with 7 bases sitting between them. The V gene's germline CDR1 is ENHRY and CDR2 SYGVKD. The CDR3 sequence is 13 residues long. The CDR3 DNA reads as TGTGCCATCAGTGAGGGCCTCGCCTACGAGCAGTACTTC. As protein: CAISEGLAYEQYF.

This CDR3 is CASSFRQGVVGNTIYF. The CDR3 DNA follows: TGTGCCAGCAGCTTTCGACAGGGGGTAGTTGGAAACACCATATATTTT. The V call is TRBV13, the J call TRBJ1-3; 9 bases agree with TRBD1. V gave up 3 bases and J gave up 3 bases; unmatched junction bases: 6. The CDR3 loop spans 16 amino acids. Germline values: CDR1 PRHDT, CDR2 FYEKMQ (reference sequence).

The J gene is TRBJ2-7, the V gene TRBV6-5; D is ambiguous. The germline gives CDR1 MNHEY, CDR2 SVGAGI. V was cut by 1 base and J by 5 bases, with 3 bases left in between. The CDR3 is 11 amino acids. The CDR3 DNA follows: TGTGCCAGCAGTTACTTAGACGAGCAGTACTTC. It yields the protein CASSYLDEQYF.

The chain has TRBV15 and TRBJ2-7; TRBD2 might be the D (6 bases). Trimming pared 4 bases from V and 2 bases from J, leaving 12 bases between. The CDR3 is 14 residues long. Germline CDR1 LNHNV, CDR2 YYDKDF (reference sequence). CDR3 DNA: TGTGCCACCAGCAAGGAGGGACGTACCTACGAGCAGTACTTC. Protein product: CATSKEGRTYEQYF.

The CDR3 loop is CASSPRYGYTF. The CDR3 coding sequence is TGTGCCAGCAGCCCCCGCTATGGCTACACCTTC. The chain has TRBV13 and TRBJ1-2; D gene unclear. This CDR3 is 11 amino acids long. Germline V lookup: CDR1 PRHDT, CDR2 FYEKMQ (reference sequence). V shed 5 bases and J shed 4 bases, with 5 bases lying between them.

The rearrangement joins TRBV5-1 to TRBJ2-7; 7 bases are a match to TRBD2. Losses at the gene ends were 0 bases for V and 5 bases for J; bases not matched to a gene: 8. CDR1 is SGHRS and CDR2 is YFSETQ in the germline V gene. CDR3 length: 15 residues. The CDR3 reads CASSLVYGGRDEQYF. The CDR3 coding sequence is TGCGCCAGCAGCTTGGTGTACGGGGGGAGGGACGAGCAGTACTTC.

The rearrangement joins TRBV6-6 to TRBJ1-4; TRBD1 aligns across 10 bases. CDR3 length: 16 amino acids. Germline trimming cut 4 bases from V and 5 bases from J; bases unmatched to any gene: 7. Germline V gene data show CDR1 as MNHNY and CDR2 as SVGAGI (reference sequence). DNA of the CDR3: TGTGCCAGCAGTTTACGCCGGGACAGGGGAAATGAAAAACTGTTTTTT. Translation: CASSLRRDRGNEKLFF.

The genes are TRBV15 and TRBJ2-4; 10 nucleotides agree with TRBD2. V dropped 3 bases and J dropped 0; count of bases not matched to a gene: 8. Germline-derived CDR1 and CDR2 are LNHNV and YYDKDF (reference sequence). CDR3 length equals 18 residues. The CDR3 reads CATSRGPGLALAKNIQYF. The CDR3 region has the DNA TGTGCCACCAGCAGGGGACCGGGACTAGCGCTAGCCAAAAACATTCAGTACTTC.

Regarding this clone: Germline is not matched at one junction end, which may reflect a read error. This rearrangement joins TRBV10-3 to TRBJ1-5; 7 bases are shared with TRBD1. This CDR3 is 15 amino acids long. CDR1 and CDR2 from the germline V gene are ENHRY and SYGVKD. The CDR3 sequence is CAIRPRGSVKTAQNF. Written as DNA, the CDR3 is TGTGCCATCAGACCCAGGGGGTCCGTCAAAACAGCCCAGAATTTT.

This clone was found a few times. The V gene is TRBV19, the J gene TRBJ2-1; 8 nucleotides line up with TRBD1. J gave up 4 bases and V 7 bases, and 12 bases lay outside the gene matches. There are 16 residues in the CDR3. CDR1 and CDR2 from the germline V gene are LNHDA and SQIVND (reference sequence). CDR3 nucleotide sequence: TGTGCCAGTATGGGCAGGACAGGGTACAATTACAATGAGCAGTTCTTC. Protein sequence: CASMGRTGYNYNEQFF.

For this clone: A junction end diverges from the germline sequence, so it may reflect a read error. V is TRBV7-9 and J is TRBJ1-5; D is undetermined. Germline values: CDR1 SEHNR, CDR2 FQNEAQ (reference sequence). There are 14 residues in the CDR3. CDR3 sequence reads: CSSSLASPGQPQHF. The CDR3 nucleotides are TGTTCCAGCAGCTTAGCATCCCCGGGACAGCCCCAGCATTTT. Looking up the rest from reference TRBV7-9 and TRBJ1-5 gives the full variable domain: DTGVSQNPRHKITKRGQNVTFRCDPISEHNRLYWYRQTLGQGPEFLTYFQNEAQLEKSRLLSDRFSAERPKGSFSTLEIQRTEQGDSAMYLCSSSLASPGQPQHFGDGTRLSIL.

This clone was picked up a small number of times. The V and J genes are TRBV10-3 and TRBJ2-1; the match to TRBD1 covers 7 bases. Germline CDR1 ENHRY, CDR2 SYGVKD. With 2 bases clipped from V and 6 bases from J, the junction kept 10 bases outside the gene matches. The CDR3 totals 16 residues. CDR3 nucleotides: TGTGCCATCAGTGAGCCAGACAGGGAAGTTGGCAATGAGCAGTTCTTC. This gives the protein CAISEPDREVGNEQFF.

The CDR3 region is CASSPARDTGELFF. The CDR3, as DNA: TGTGCCAGCTCACCGGCCAGGGACACCGGGGAGCTGTTTTTT. The chain carries TRBV18 and TRBJ2-2; possibly TRBD1 for D (5 bases). V dropped 3 bases and J dropped 3 bases, with 8 bases sitting between them. The CDR3 runs 14 residues. Germline CDR1 is KGHSH and CDR2 is LQKENI.

This rearrangement joins TRBV6-6 to TRBJ2-7; D might be TRBD2 (5 bases). The germline gives CDR1 MNHNY, CDR2 SVGAGI (reference sequence). Deletions cut 0 bases from V and 2 bases from J, with 14 bases between. The CDR3 length is 16 residues. Written as DNA, the CDR3 is TGTGCCAGCAGTTACTCCCCGACCAGCGGCCCCTACGAGCAGTACTTC. This sequence encodes CASSYSPTSGPYEQYF.

This clone was seen only a few times. The chain uses TRBV5-6 and TRBJ2-3; 9 nucleotides agree with TRBD1. There are 16 residues in the CDR3. CDR1 and CDR2 from the germline V gene are SGHDT and YYEEEE. The ends lost 4 bases at V and 6 bases at J; junction bases unmatched: 12. The CDR3 DNA reads TGTGCCAGCAGCCGCGAAGGGACAGGGCTCTCGGATACGCAGTATTTT. Protein: CASSREGTGLSDTQYF.

The V call is TRBV7-2, the J call TRBJ2-1; possible D gene TRBD1, 5 bases. CDR3 length equals 12 residues. Per germline, CDR1 SGHTA and CDR2 FQGNSA. Trimming took 2 bases from V and 14 from J, leaving 13 bases between them. The CDR3 region has the DNA TGTGCCAGCAGCTTAAGAGAGACAGCGAAGTTCTTC. Translation gives CASSLRETAKFF.

The chain combines TRBV6-6 with TRBJ1-2; TRBD1 might be the D (6 bases). Germline lookup yields CDR1 MNHNY and CDR2 SVGAGI (reference sequence). Trimming removed 6 bases at V and 8 bases at J, with 19 bases between. This CDR3 spans 14 amino acids. The CDR3 loop is CASRTGTPNDGYTF. Here the CDR3 DNA reads TGTGCCAGCAGGACCGGGACACCTAACGACGGCTACACCTTC.

The genes are TRBV28 and TRBJ1-4; D is ambiguous. The CDR3 is 15 residues long. The ends were cut back, 4 bases at V and 5 bases at J, with 14 bases in the middle. In germline, CDR1 is MDHEN, CDR2 SYDVKM. The CDR3 coding sequence is TGTGCCAGCAGTTGGAGACCTATCGGCAATGAAAAACTGTTTTTT. This encodes CASSWRPIGNEKLFF. Looking up the rest from reference TRBV28 and TRBJ1-4 gives the full variable domain: DVKVTQSSRYLVKRTGEKVFLECVQDMDHENMFWYRQDPGLGLRLIYFSYDVKMKEKGDIPEGYSVSREKKERFSLILESASTNQTSMYLCASSWRPIGNEKLFFGSGTQLSVL.